A single sample gave rise to the 18 T cell receptor beta chains below, sequenced in a study of cytomegalovirus exposure and HLA in healthy donors (dated by TCRdb to 2016 to 2017). The library relied on the immunoSEQ multiplex PCR assay. For the multiplex PCR, a mixture combining 60 forward primers for TCR Vbeta segments and 13 reverse primers for TCR Jbeta segments was used. Sourced from immuneACCESS, this table was stored by TCRdb with only in-frame sequences that have V and J called. A share of the clones is absent; for the studies checked, an unresolved V gene accounts for under half, and the remainder has no known explanation. This sample has around 100,000 clones in its table, and 85% of those were observed once. The biggest ten clones account for 3% to 4% of the sample. Sequencing was done on a sample of PBMCs. These receptors were obtained from a man between 25 and 39 years old in good health and CMV-seronegative.

This chain connects TRBV6-4 to TRBJ2-5, with 12 bases identical to TRBD2. Per the germline V gene, CDR1 is MRHNA and CDR2 is SNTAGT. With V trimmed by 2 bases and J by 1 base, 2 bases remained unmatched. The CDR3 spans 16 residues. The CDR3 DNA follows: TGTGCCAGCAGTGACAGACTAGCGGGGGTCCAAGAGACCCAGTACTTC. Protein: CASSDRLAGVQETQYF.

V is TRBV5-6 and J is TRBJ2-7; TRBD2 is a possible D gene (6 bases). Per the germline V gene, CDR1 is SGHDT and CDR2 is YYEEEE. CDR3 length equals 14 residues. V shed 2 bases and J shed 4 bases, with 13 bases lying between them. CDR3 nucleotides: TGTGCCAGCAGCTTTCCACTAGCTAAATACGAGCAGTACTTC. This encodes CASSFPLAKYEQYF.

This sequence joins TRBV6-5 and TRBJ2-3; 10 bases match TRBD2. The V and J ends lost 8 bases and 8 bases, in that order; junction bases with no gene match: 4. Germline V lookup: CDR1 MNHEY, CDR2 SVGAGI. The CDR3 length is 12 residues. The CDR3 reads CASSERGGTQYF. CDR3 DNA: TGTGCCAGCTCAGAGCGGGGGGGTACGCAGTATTTT.

This chain links TRBV7-9 with TRBJ2-1; D unresolved. V lost 2 bases and J lost 0, with 8 bases in between. Germline CDR1 is SEHNR and CDR2 is FQNEAQ (reference sequence). CDR3 length equals 15 residues. The CDR3 bases are TGTGCCAGCAGCTTAACCGAGAGCTCCTACAATGAGCAGTTCTTC. Its protein is CASSLTESSYNEQFF.

The rearrangement uses TRBV9 and TRBJ1-2, with D possibly being TRBD1 (6 bases). This CDR3 is built from 16 residues. Germline V gene data show CDR1 as SGDLS and CDR2 as YYNGEE. V lost 6 bases, J lost 0 bases, and 18 bases lay in between. The CDR3 nucleotides read TGTGCCAGCACTATAGGCAGGGGCCCCTCTAACTATGGCTACACCTTC. It specifies CASTIGRGPSNYGYTF.

This chain uses TRBV28 with TRBJ2-5; no clear D gene. The CDR3 runs 13 residues. V lost 3 bases and J lost 2, with 7 bases in between. Per germline, CDR1 MDHEN and CDR2 SYDVKM. CDR3 in amino acids: CASSLADQETQYF. The DNA of the CDR3 is TGTGCCAGCAGTTTGGCCGATCAAGAGACCCAGTACTTC. Full variable domain (rest looked up from reference TRBV28 and TRBJ2-5): DVKVTQSSRYLVKRTGEKVFLECVQDMDHENMFWYRQDPGLGLRLIYFSYDVKMKEKGDIPEGYSVSREKKERFSLILESASTNQTSMYLCASSLADQETQYFGPGTRLLVL.

The V call is TRBV29-1, the J call TRBJ2-7; 9 bases map to TRBD2. Germline lookup yields CDR1 SQVTM and CDR2 ANQGSEA. The CDR3 consists of 14 residues. V gave up 0 bases and J gave up 0 bases; unmatched junction bases: 0. In DNA form, the CDR3 reads TGCAGCGTTGAAGAGACTAGCGGCTCCTACGAGCAGTACTTC. Translating it yields CSVEETSGSYEQYF.

The rearrangement uses TRBV4-3 and TRBJ1-2; 8 bases are a match to TRBD1. CDR1 and CDR2 (germline): LGHNA, YSLEER. The V gene end was trimmed by 2 bases and the J gene end by 4 bases; junction bases not matched to a gene: 3. The CDR3 extends over 14 amino acids. The CDR3 spells CASSQTDRGYGYTF. The CDR3 DNA reads TGCGCCAGCAGCCAAACCGACAGGGGCTATGGCTACACCTTC.

This clone was detected only a few times. The rearrangement uses TRBV6-4 and TRBJ2-3, with 8 nucleotides matching TRBD2. CDR3 length equals 14 residues. The ends lost 4 bases at V and 0 bases at J; junction bases unmatched: 0. Germline CDR1 is MRHNA and CDR2 is SNTAGT. The CDR3 nucleotides are TGTGCCAGCAGTGCTAGCGGGAGCACAGATACGCAGTATTTT. Translated, it gives CASSASGSTDTQYF.

The chain links TRBV10-3 to TRBJ2-5; D remains ambiguous. V was cut by 3 bases and J by 1 base, with 6 bases left in between. The germline V gene encodes CDR1 ENHRY and CDR2 SYGVKD. The CDR3 has 13 residues. CDR3 residues: CAISEEPQETQYF. DNA of the CDR3: TGTGCCATCAGTGAAGAGCCCCAAGAGACCCAGTACTTC.

CDR3 in DNA: TGTGCCTGGGACCCGGGAATGGTACAGACCCAGTACTTC. Amino acid sequence: CAWDPGMVQTQYF. This chain links TRBV30 with TRBJ2-5; D is perhaps TRBD2 (5 bases). Germline V lookup: CDR1 GTSNPN, CDR2 SVGIG (reference sequence). Trimming stripped 5 bases from V and 6 bases from J, with 16 bases between. This CDR3 region has 13 residues.

The rearrangement uses TRBV19 and TRBJ2-7; TRBD2 is a possible D gene (6 bases). Deletions cut 9 bases from V and 0 bases from J, with 15 bases between. CDR1 and CDR2 from the germline V gene are LNHDA and SQIVND (reference sequence). There are 14 residues in the CDR3. This chain's CDR3 is CASRGRDFSYEQYF. The CDR3 nucleotides read TGTGCCAGCCGGGGACGGGACTTCTCCTACGAGCAGTACTTC.

The table lists this clone with a few counts. The chain uses TRBV5-1 and TRBJ1-6; no clear D gene. Germline CDR1 SGHRS, CDR2 YFSETQ. The V and J ends lost 7 bases and 7 bases respectively, with 12 bases between them. The CDR3 contains 13 residues. The CDR3 DNA reads as TGCGCCAGCGCAGCAGGAAGAAATTCACCCCTCCACTTT. Its protein product is CASAAGRNSPLHF.

The chain has TRBV7-2 and TRBJ2-7; maybe TRBD2 (7 bases). Germline V CDR1 and CDR2: SGHTA, FQGNSA. V shed 2 bases and J shed 5 bases, with 16 bases lying between them. CDR3 size: 15 residues. As DNA, the CDR3 is TGTGCCAGCAGCTTAAGCGGGCAGGGGAGGGACGAGCAGTACTTC. This sequence encodes CASSLSGQGRDEQYF.

The CDR3 spells CASSFQQGTDTQYF. As DNA, the CDR3 is TGTGCCAGCAGCTTTCAACAGGGTACAGATACGCAGTATTTT. The V gene is TRBV5-4, the J gene TRBJ2-3, with a tentative D call TRBD1 (6 bases). CDR3 length: 14 residues. The germline V gene has CDR1 SGHNT and CDR2 YYREEE (reference sequence). V was cut by 2 bases and J by 3 bases, with 10 bases left in between. Based on the CDR3 plus reference TRBV5-4 and TRBJ2-3, the full variable domain is ETGVTQSPTHLIKTRGQQVTLRCSSQSGHNTVSWYQQALGQGPQFIFQYYREEENGRGNFPPRFSGLQFPNYSSELNVNALELDDSALYLCASSFQQGTDTQYFGPGTRLTVL.

The J gene is TRBJ2-1, the V gene TRBV5-1; 7 bases map to TRBD2. V gave up 6 bases and J gave up 10 bases; unmatched junction bases: 16. This CDR3 is built from 15 residues. CDR1 and CDR2 from the germline V gene are SGHRS and YFSETQ. The CDR3 is CASTPAGAVGSEQFF. In DNA form, the CDR3 reads TGCGCCAGCACTCCTGCGGGAGCCGTAGGTTCGGAGCAGTTCTTC.

This clone showed up just a few times. The chain combines TRBV25-1 with TRBJ2-1; 8 bases fit TRBD2. There are 18 residues in the CDR3. V shed 2 bases and J 1 base; nucleotides not matched to a gene: 10. Germline CDR1 and CDR2: MGHDK and SYGVNS. The DNA of the CDR3 is TGTGCCAGCAGTGAACCCAGAGGAGCGGGGGCATCCTACAATGAGCAGTTCTTC. As protein: CASSEPRGAGASYNEQFF.

The chain combines TRBV5-1 with TRBJ2-4; D is possibly TRBD2 (7 bases). The V and J ends lost 3 bases and 0 bases respectively, with 13 bases between them. CDR1 and CDR2 (germline): SGHRS, YFSETQ. The CDR3 has 16 residues. CDR3 amino acids: CASSSGGPGAKNIQYF. The CDR3 nucleotides read TGCGCCAGCAGCTCCGGGGGGCCGGGAGCCAAAAACATTCAGTACTTC.